In this sample, the clone carrying this T cell receptor beta chain turned up a few times. The source of the sample is a study of human T cells and chemical hapten exposure. Study details: Patch testing was performed with 0.01% DPC on the upper back, with reading at 6 days.

Time point reported: patch test 1, 2 weeks after DPC sensitization. Specified treatment: therapeutic diphenylcyclopropenone sensitization with weekly scalp DPC. People who gave samples had alopecia, were 18 to 70 years old, and were suitable for DPC. The V gene's germline CDR1 is MRHNA and CDR2 SNTAGT. After removal of 4 bases from V and 1 base from J, the junction contained 12 bases not matched to a gene. This CDR3 has 17 residues. TCRdb re-called the RACE reads through MiXCR, storing one row per CDR3 protein. The sample consists of 370,000 or so distinct CDR3 sequences, roughly 4.8% of them appearing once.

This TCR was sampled from a woman aged 45-65 years with alopecia areata. Some clones in this sample may be carry-over from other donors' samples. The chain is built from TRBV6-4 and TRBJ2-5, with 7 nucleotides matching TRBD1. This material consisted of whole blood, taken in connection with sensitization to the hapten diphenylcyclopropenone (DPC). DNA for the CDR3: TGTGCCAGCAGTGTACCGGCTACAGGGGTCTTCCAAGAGACCCAGTACTTC. It is translated as CASSVPATGVFQETQYF.